This section outlines one T cell receptor (beta chain) sequence together with its context. This sample is drawn from a study of cytomegalovirus exposure and HLA in healthy donors. PCR primers comprised 60 Vbeta and 13 Jbeta primers. Sequenced by immunoSEQ multiplex PCR; TCRdb stores in-frame clones only, minus some. The sample has approximately 110,000 clones; 15% are singletons. The CDR3 has 13 residues. V lost 4 bases, J lost 4 bases, and 1 base stayed unmatched. Per the germline V gene, CDR1 is SGHRS and CDR2 is YFSETQ. This sequence originates from a woman between 18 and 29 years old in good health and CMV-seronegative. The chain is built from TRBV5-1 and TRBJ2-2, with TRBD2 matching over 7 bases. Sequenced input: PBMCs. CDR3: CASSGGGTGELFF. The CDR3 DNA sequence: TGCGCCAGCAGCGGGGGGGGCACCGGGGAGCTGTTTTTT.